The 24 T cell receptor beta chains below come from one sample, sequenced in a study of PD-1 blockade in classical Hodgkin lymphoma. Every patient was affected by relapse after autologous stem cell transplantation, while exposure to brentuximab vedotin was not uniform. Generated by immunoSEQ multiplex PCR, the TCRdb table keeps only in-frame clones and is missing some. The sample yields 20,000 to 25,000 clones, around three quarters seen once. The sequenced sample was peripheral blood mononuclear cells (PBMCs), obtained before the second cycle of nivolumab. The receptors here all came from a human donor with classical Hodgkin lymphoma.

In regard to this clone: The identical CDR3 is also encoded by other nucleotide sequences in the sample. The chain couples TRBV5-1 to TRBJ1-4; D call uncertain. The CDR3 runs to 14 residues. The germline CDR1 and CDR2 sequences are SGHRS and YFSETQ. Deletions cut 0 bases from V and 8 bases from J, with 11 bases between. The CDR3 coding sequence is TGCGCCAGCAGCTTGGGAGGGTTGGGGGAAAAACTGTTTTTT. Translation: CASSLGGLGEKLFF.

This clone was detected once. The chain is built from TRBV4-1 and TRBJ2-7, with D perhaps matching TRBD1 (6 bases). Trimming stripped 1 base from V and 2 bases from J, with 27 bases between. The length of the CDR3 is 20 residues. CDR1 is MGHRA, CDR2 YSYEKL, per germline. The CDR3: CASSQVIQVTQGTKAYEQYF. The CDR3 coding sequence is TGCGCCAGCAGCCAAGTAATTCAGGTCACCCAAGGGACAAAGGCCTACGAGCAGTACTTC.

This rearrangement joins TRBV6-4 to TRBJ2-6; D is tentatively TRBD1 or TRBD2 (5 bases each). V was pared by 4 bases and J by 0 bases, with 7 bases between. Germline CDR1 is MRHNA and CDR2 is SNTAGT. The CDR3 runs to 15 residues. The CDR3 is CASSVGTSGANVLTF. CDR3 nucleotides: TGTGCCAGCAGTGTCGGGACCTCTGGGGCCAACGTCCTGACTTTC.

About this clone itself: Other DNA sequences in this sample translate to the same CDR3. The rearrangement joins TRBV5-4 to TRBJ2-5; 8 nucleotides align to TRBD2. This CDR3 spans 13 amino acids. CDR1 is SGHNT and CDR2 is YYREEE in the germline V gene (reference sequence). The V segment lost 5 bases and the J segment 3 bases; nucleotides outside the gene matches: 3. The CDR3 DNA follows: TGTGCCAGCAGTTCGGGGGGGGAAGAGACCCAGTACTTC. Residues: CASSSGGEETQYF.

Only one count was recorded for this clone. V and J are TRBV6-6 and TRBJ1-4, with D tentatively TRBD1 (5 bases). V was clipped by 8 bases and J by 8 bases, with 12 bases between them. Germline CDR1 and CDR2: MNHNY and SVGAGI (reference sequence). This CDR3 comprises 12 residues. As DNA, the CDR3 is TGTGCCAGCGGACAAGGGTCGGAAAAACTGTTTTTT. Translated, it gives CASGQGSEKLFF.

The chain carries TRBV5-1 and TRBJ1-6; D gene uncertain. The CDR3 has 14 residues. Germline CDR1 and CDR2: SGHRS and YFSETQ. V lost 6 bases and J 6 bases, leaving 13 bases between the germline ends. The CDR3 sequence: CASTLSSVNSPLHF. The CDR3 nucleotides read TGCGCCAGCACGTTATCTTCAGTTAATTCACCCCTCCACTTT.

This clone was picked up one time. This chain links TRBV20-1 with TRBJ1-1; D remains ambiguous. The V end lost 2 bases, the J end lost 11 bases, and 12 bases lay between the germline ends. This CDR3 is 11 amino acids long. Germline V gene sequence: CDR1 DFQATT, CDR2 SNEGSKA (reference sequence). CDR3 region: CSARPTRIAFF. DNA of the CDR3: TGCAGTGCTAGACCCACTAGAATCGCTTTCTTT.

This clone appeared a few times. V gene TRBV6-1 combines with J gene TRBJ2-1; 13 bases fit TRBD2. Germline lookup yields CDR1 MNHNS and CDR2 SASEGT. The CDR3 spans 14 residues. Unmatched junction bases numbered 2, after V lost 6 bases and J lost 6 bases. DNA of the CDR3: TGTGCCAGCAGGACTAGCGGGAGGTTCAATGAGCAGTTCTTC. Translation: CASRTSGRFNEQFF.

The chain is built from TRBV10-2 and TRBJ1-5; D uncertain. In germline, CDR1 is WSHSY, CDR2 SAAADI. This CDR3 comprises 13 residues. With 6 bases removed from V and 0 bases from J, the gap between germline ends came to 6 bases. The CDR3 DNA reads TGCGCCAGCAGCGAGAGTAGCAATCAGCCCCAGCATTTT. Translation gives CASSESSNQPQHF.

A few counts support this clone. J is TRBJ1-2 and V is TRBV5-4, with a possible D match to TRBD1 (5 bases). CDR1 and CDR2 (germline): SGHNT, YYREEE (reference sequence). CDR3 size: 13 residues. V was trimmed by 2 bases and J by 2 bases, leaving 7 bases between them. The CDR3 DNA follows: TGTGCCAGCAGCTTTACAGGAAACTATGGCTACACCTTC. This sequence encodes CASSFTGNYGYTF.

In nucleotides, the CDR3 is TGTGCCAGCAGTGAAGCGCTACTAGCGGGAGCCGTCCCAGATACGCAGTATTTT. Encoded protein: CASSEALLAGAVPDTQYF. The chain couples TRBV2 to TRBJ2-3; the match to TRBD2 covers 11 bases. CDR1 and CDR2 from the germline V gene are SNHLY and FYNNEI. With V trimmed by 0 bases and J by 4 bases, 9 bases remained unmatched. The CDR3 loop spans 18 amino acids. Combining the CDR3 with reference TRBV2 and TRBJ2-3 gives the whole variable domain EPEVTQTPSHQVTQMGQEVILRCVPISNHLYFYWYRQILGQKVEFLVSFYNNEISEKSEIFDDQFSVERPDGSNFTLKIRSTKLEDSAMYFCASSEALLAGAVPDTQYFGPGTRLTVL.

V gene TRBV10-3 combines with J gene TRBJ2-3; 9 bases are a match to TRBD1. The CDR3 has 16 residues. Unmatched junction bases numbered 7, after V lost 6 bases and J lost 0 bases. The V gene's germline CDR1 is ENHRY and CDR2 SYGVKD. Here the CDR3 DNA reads TGTGCCATCAGGGAACAGGGGGCGTCTAGCACAGATACGCAGTATTTT. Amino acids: CAIREQGASSTDTQYF.

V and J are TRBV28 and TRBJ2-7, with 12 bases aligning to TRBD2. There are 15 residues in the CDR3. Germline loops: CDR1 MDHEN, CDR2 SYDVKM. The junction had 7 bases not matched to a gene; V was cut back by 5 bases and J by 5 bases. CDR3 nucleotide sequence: TGTGCCAGCAGTCCACAGACTAGCGGGAGCCACGAGCAGTACTTC. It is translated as CASSPQTSGSHEQYF.

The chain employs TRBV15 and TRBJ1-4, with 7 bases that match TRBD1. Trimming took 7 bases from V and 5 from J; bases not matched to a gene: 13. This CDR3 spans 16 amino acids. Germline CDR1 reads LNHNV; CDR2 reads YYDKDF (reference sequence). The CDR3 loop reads CATTRFRDSPNEKLFF. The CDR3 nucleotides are TGTGCCACCACTCGCTTTCGGGACAGCCCCAATGAAAAACTGTTTTTT.

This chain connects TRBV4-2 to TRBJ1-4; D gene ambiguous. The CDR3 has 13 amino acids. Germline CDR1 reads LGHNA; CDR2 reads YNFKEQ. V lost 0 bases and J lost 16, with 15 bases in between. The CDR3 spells CASSQDLASSPFF. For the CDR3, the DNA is TGTGCCAGCAGCCAAGATTTGGCCTCCTCCCCGTTTTTT.

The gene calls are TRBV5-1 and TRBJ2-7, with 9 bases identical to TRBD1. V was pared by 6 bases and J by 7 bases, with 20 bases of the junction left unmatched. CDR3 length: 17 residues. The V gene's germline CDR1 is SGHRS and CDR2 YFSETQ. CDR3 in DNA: TGCGCCAGCACCTCAATACTACCGGGACAGGGTACAGGAGAGCAGTACTTC. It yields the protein CASTSILPGQGTGEQYF.

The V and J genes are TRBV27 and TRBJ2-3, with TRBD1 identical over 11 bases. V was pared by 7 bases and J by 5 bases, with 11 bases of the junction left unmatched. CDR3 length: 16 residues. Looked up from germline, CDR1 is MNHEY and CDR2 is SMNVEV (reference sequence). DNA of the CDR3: TGTGCCAGCATTCCTTCCCGGGACAGGGGGGTAGATACGCAGTATTTT. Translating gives CASIPSRDRGVDTQYF.

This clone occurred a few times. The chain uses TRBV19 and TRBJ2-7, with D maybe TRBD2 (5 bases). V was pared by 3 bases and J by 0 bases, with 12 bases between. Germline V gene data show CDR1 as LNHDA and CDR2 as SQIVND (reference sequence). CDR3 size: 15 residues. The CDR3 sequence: CASSINSVSSYEQYF. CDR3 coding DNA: TGTGCCAGTAGTATCAATAGCGTCAGCTCCTACGAGCAGTACTTC.

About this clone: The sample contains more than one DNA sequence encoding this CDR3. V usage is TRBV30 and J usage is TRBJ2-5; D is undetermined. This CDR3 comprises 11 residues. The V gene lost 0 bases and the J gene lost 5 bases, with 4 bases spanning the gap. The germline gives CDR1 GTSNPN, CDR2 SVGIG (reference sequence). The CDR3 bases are TGTGCCTGGAGTGTTGGTGAGACCCAGTACTTC. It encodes CAWSVGETQYF.

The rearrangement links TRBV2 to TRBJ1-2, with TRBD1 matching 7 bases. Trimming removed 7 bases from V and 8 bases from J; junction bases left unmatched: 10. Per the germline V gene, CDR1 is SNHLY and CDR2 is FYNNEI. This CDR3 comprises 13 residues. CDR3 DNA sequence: TGTGCCAGCAAAAATGACAGGGTCGGCGGCTACACCTTC. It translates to CASKNDRVGGYTF.

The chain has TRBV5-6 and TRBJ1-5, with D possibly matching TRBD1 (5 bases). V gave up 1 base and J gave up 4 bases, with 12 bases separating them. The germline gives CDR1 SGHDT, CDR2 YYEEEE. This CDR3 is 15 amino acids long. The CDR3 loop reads CASSLRGIVNQPQHF. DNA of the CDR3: TGTGCCAGCAGCTTGCGGGGGATTGTGAATCAGCCCCAGCATTTT. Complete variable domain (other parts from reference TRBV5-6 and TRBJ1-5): DAGVTQSPTHLIKTRGQQVTLRCSPKSGHDTVSWYQQALGQGPQFIFQYYEEEERQRGNFPDRFSGHQFPNYSSELNVNALLLGDSALYLCASSLRGIVNQPQHFGDGTRLSIL.

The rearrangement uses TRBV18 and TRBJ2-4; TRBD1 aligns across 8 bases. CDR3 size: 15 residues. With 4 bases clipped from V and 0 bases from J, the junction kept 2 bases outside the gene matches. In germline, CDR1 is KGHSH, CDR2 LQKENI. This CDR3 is CASSRTGLAKNIQYF. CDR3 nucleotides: TGTGCCAGCTCACGGACAGGGCTAGCCAAAAACATTCAGTACTTC.

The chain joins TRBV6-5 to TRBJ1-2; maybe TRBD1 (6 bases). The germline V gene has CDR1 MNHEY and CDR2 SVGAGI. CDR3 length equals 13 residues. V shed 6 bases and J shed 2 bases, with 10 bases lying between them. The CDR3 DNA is TGTGCCAGCAGACTAGGGGGGAACTATGGCTACACCTTC. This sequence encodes CASRLGGNYGYTF.

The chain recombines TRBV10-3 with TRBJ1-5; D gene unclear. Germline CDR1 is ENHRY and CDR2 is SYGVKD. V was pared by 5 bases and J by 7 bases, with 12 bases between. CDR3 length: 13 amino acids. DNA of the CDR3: TGTGCCATCAGTATCGGGGAGGACCAGCCCCAGCATTTT. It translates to CAISIGEDQPQHF.